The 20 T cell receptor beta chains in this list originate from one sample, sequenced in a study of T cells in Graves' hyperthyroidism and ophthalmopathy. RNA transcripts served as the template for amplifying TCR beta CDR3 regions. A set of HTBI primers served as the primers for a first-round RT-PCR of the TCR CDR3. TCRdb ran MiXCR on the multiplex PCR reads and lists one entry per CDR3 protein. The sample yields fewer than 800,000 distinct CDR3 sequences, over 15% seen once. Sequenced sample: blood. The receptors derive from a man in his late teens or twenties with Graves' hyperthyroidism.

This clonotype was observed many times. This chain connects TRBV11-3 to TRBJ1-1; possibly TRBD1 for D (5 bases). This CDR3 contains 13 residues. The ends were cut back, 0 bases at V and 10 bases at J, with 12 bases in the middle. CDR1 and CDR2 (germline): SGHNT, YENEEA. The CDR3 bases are TGTGCCAGCAGCTTAGAATGGCAAAGGGGAGCTTTCTTT. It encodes CASSLEWQRGAFF.

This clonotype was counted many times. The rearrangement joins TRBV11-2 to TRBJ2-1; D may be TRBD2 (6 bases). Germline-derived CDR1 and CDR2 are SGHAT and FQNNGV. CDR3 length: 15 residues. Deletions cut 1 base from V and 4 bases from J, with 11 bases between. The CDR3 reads CASSLVAGYYNEQFF. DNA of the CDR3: TGTGCCAGCAGCTTAGTCGCGGGATATTACAATGAGCAGTTCTTC. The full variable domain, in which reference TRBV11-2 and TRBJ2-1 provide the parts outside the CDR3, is EAGVAQSPRYKIIEKRQSVAFWCNPISGHATLYWYQQILGQGPKLLIQFQNNGVVDDSQLPKDRFSAERLKGVDSTLKIQPAKLEDSAVYLCASSLVAGYYNEQFFGPGTRLTVL.

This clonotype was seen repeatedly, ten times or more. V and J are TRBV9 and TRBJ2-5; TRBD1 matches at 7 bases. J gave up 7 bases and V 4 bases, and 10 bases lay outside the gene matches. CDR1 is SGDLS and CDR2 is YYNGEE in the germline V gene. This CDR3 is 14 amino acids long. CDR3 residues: CASSLRQGRGTQYF. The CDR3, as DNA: TGTGCCAGCAGCCTACGACAGGGACGGGGGACCCAGTACTTC.

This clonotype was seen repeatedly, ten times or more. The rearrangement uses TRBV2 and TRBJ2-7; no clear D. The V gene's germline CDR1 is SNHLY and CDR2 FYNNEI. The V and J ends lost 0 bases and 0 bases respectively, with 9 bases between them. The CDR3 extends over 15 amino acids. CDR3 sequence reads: CASSEADLISYEQYF. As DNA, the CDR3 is TGTGCCAGCAGTGAAGCGGACCTCATCTCCTACGAGCAGTACTTC.

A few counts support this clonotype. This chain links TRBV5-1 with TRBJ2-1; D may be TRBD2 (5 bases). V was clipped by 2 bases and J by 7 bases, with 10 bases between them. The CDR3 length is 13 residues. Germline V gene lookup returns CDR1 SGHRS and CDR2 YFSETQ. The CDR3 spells CASSFVSGNEQFF. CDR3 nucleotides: TGCGCCAGCAGCTTTGTTTCGGGGAATGAGCAGTTCTTC. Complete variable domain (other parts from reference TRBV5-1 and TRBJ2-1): KAGVTQTPRYLIKTRGQQVTLSCSPISGHRSVSWYQQTPGQGLQFLFEYFSETQRNKGNFPGRFSGRQFSNSRSEMNVSTLELGDSALYLCASSFVSGNEQFFGPGTRLTVL.

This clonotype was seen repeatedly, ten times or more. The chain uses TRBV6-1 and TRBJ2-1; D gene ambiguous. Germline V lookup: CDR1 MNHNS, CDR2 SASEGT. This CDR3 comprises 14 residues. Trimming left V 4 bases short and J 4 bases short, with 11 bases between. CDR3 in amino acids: CASSGNSRYNEQFF. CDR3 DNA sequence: TGTGCCAGCAGTGGAAACAGCCGATACAATGAGCAGTTCTTC.

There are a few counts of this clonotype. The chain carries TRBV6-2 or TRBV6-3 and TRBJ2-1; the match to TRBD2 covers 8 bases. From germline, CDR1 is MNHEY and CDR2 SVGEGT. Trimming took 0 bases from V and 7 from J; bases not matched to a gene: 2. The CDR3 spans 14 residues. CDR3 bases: TGTGCCAGCAGTTACTCGCGGGAGGTTAATGAGCAGTTCTTC. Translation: CASSYSREVNEQFF.

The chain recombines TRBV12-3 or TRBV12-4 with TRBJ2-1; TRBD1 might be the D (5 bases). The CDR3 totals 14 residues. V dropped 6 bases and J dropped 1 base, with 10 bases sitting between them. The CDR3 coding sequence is TGTGCCAGCAGGCAGGGTCAATCCTACAATGAGCAGTTCTTC. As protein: CASRQGQSYNEQFF.

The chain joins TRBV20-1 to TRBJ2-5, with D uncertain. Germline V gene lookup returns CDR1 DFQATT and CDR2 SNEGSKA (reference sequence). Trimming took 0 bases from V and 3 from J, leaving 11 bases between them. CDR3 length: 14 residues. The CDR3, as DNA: TGCAGTGCTAGAGAGGTGAAAGCTAAAGAGACCCAGTACTTC. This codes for CSAREVKAKETQYF.

CDR3 sequence reads: CASSPYRGPTAKNIQYF. CDR3 DNA: TGTGCCAGCAGCCCTTACAGGGGGCCTACAGCCAAAAACATTCAGTACTTC. The V gene is TRBV3-1, the J gene TRBJ2-4; 9 positions agree with TRBD1. CDR1 is LGHDT and CDR2 is YNNKEL in the germline V gene (reference sequence). This CDR3 region has 17 residues. J gave up 0 bases and V 4 bases, and 7 bases lay outside the gene matches. Drawing the rest from reference TRBV3-1 and TRBJ2-4, the complete variable domain is DTAVSQTPKYLVTQMGNDKSIKCEQNLGHDTMYWYKQDSKKFLKIMFSYNNKELIINETVPNRFSPKSPDKAHLNLHINSLELGDSAVYFCASSPYRGPTAKNIQYFGAGTRLSVL.

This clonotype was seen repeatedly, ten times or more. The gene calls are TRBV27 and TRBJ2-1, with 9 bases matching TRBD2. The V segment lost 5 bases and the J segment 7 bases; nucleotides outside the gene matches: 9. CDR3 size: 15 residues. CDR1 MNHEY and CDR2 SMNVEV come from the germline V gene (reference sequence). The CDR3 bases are TGTGCCAGCAGTCGCGGGACTAGCCCCGTAAATGAGCAGTTCTTC. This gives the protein CASSRGTSPVNEQFF.

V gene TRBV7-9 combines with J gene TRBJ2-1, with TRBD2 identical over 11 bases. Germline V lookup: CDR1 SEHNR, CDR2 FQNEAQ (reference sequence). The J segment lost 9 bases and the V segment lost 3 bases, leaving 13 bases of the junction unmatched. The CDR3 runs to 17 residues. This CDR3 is CASSFLKGLAVRGEQFF. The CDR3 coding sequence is TGTGCCAGCAGCTTCTTAAAGGGACTAGCGGTTCGGGGTGAGCAGTTCTTC.

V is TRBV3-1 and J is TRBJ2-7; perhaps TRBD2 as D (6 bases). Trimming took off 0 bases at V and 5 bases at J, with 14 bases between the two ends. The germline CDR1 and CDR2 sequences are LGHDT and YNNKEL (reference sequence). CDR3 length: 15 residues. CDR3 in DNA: TGTGCCAGCAGCCAAGATTGGGCTAGCGCGGACGAGCAGTACTTC. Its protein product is CASSQDWASADEQYF.

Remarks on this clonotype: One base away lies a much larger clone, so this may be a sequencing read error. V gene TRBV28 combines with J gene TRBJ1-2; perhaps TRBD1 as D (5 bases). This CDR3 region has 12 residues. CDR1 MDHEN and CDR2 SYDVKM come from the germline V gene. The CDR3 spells CASSLGHYSYTF. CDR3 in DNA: TGTGCCAGCAGTTTGGGGCACTATAGCTACACCTTC.

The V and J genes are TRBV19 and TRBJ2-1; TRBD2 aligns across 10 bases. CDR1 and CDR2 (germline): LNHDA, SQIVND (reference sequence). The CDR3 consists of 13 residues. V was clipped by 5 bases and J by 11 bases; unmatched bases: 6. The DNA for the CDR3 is TGTGCCAGTAGTGCCCTAGCGGGAGTCCAGCAGTTCTTC. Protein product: CASSALAGVQQFF.

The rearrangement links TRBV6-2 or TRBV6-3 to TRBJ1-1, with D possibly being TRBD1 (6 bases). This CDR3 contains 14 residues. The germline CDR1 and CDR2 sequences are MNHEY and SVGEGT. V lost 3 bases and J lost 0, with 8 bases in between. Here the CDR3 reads CASSYRTVNTEAFF. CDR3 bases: TGTGCCAGCAGTTATCGGACAGTGAACACTGAAGCTTTCTTT.

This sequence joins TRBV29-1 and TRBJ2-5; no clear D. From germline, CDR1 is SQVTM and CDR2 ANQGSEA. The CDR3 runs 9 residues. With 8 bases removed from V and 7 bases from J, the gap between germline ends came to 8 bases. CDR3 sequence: CSPFRTQYF. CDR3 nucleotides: TGCAGCCCTTTCAGGACCCAGTACTTC.

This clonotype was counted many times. The CDR3 sequence is CASRTTRQFLNEQFF. The CDR3 region has the DNA TGTGCCAGCAGGACGACGAGGCAGTTCCTTAATGAGCAGTTCTTC. This chain connects TRBV28 to TRBJ2-1; D not certain. The V gene's germline CDR1 is MDHEN and CDR2 SYDVKM. The CDR3 runs 15 residues. V was trimmed by 6 bases and J by 7 bases, leaving 19 bases between them.

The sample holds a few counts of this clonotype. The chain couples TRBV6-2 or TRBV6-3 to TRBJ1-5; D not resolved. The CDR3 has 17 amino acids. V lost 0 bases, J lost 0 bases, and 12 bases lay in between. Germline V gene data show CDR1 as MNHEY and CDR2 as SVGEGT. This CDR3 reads CASSYSNKWNSNQPQHF. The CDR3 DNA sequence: TGTGCCAGCAGTTACTCGAACAAGTGGAATAGCAATCAGCCCCAGCATTTT.

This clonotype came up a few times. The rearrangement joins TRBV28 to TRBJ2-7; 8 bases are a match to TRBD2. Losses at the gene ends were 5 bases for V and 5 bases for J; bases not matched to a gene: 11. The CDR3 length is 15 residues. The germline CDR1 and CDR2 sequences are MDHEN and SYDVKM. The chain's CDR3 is CASSQRTSYDNEQYF. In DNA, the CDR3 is TGTGCCAGCAGTCAAAGGACTAGCTACGACAACGAGCAGTACTTC.